This record looks at one T cell receptor beta chain sequence and its context. The data originate from a study of blood T cell repertoires in COVID-19. The overall study: The United States, Italy and Spain were the sources of the acute and convalescent COVID-19 samples. From T cells, B-cell-depleted T cells, or PBMCs came the material, which was cDNA or gDNA.

Authors' analysis steps: Counts of nucleated cells, estimated from reference gene primer amplification, were obtained. The assay was immunoSEQ multiplex PCR, and TCRdb's table has in-frame clones only and misses some. The V and J calls and clone size were taken over from that table, and D and trimming were inferred from the DNA. The table has about 68,000 clones, 75% to 80% seen once; the top ten hold roughly 6.3%. CDR3 length equals 13 residues. Germline V gives CDR1 SGHDT, CDR2 YYEEEE. The V and J ends lost 4 bases and 5 bases respectively, with 12 bases between them. The sample was peripheral blood. This TCR was sampled from a woman in her fifties or sixties with acute or convalescent COVID-19. The chain joins TRBV5-6 to TRBJ1-2; D unclear. CDR3 amino acids: CASSMTAKYGYTF. DNA of the CDR3: TGTGCCAGCAGCATGACTGCAAAGTATGGCTACACCTTC.